This is a list of T cell receptor beta chains from one sample in a study of blood T cells in healthy people across ages. TCRdb reanalysed the 5' RACE reads using MiXCR and keeps one entry per CDR3 protein. The sample includes hundreds of thousands of distinct CDR3 sequences, roughly three fifths of them seen just once. Specimen: blood. The receptors were sampled from a man aged 35 to 55 in good health. CDR3s include the opening cysteine and the closing phenylalanine or tryptophan. D genes are given only for firm matches. Clone size, where shown, is once, few, many, or a class for clones that have expanded.

>-|TRBV9|TRBJ1-2|few
TGTGCCAGCAGCGCCGCTCAACAGGGTCCCTATGGCTACACCTTC
CASSAAQQGPYGYTF
>-|TRBV7-2|TRBJ2-3|few
TGTGCCAGCAGCTCAGGAGGACCTAGCACAGATACGCAGTATTTT
CASSSGGPSTDTQYF
>-|TRBV20-1|TRBJ1-5|-
TGCAGTGCTAGTTTTGGGACTGATAGCAATCAGCCCCAGCATTTT
CSASFGTDSNQPQHF
>-|TRBV20-1|TRBJ2-3|-
TGCAGTGCTAGTCCAGGACTCCGCACAGATACGCAGTATTTT
CSASPGLRTDTQYF
>-|TRBV2|TRBJ2-1|few
TGTGCCAGCCTCGTGGGAGTCGGTCACAATGAGCAGTTCTTC
CASLVGVGHNEQFF
>-|TRBV28|TRBJ2-7|few
TGTGCCAGCAGTGGGCAGGTATCCGAGCAGTACTTC
CASSGQVSEQYF
>TRBD1|TRBV29-1|TRBJ2-2|-
TGCAGCGTTAGAACCGGGACAGCGAACACCGGGGAGCTGTTTTTT
CSVRTGTANTGELFF
>-|TRBV6-6|TRBJ2-7|-
TGTGCCAGCAGTTACTCGGGACAACTTTACGGGCAGTACTTC
CASSYSGQLYGQYF
>TRBD2|TRBV6-1|TRBJ2-5|few
TGTGCCAGCAGTGAGGCGGGAGGCCAAGAGACCCAGTACTTC
CASSEAGGQETQYF
>-|TRBV5-4|TRBJ2-5|-
TGTGCCAGCAGCTTGATGCTAGCAGAGTACCAAGAGACCCAGTACTTC
CASSLMLAEYQETQYF
>-|TRBV4-2|TRBJ2-3|-
TGTGCCAGCAGCCTACGACAGGGAGCGGGAGATACGCAGTATTTT
CASSLRQGAGDTQYF
>-|TRBV6-6|TRBJ2-3|few
TGTGCCAGCAGTCTCTCGATTTTCGGCACAGATACGCAGTATTTT
CASSLSIFGTDTQYF
>-|TRBV9|TRBJ2-1|-
TGTGCCAGCACCGGACAGAGGGCCAATGAGCAGTTCTTC
CASTGQRANEQFF
>TRBD1|TRBV9|TRBJ1-2|-
TGTGCCAGCAGCTCGAAGCCCGGGACAGGGGGTTCCTATGGCTACACCTTC
CASSSKPGTGGSYGYTF
>-|TRBV7-3|TRBJ2-6|few
TGTGCCAGCAGCCACGAGGGGAGCTCTGGGGCCAACGTCCTGACTTTC
CASSHEGSSGANVLTF
>-|TRBV4-2|TRBJ1-5|-
TGTGCCAGCAGCCAATCAGGGGCTAATCAGCCCCAGCATTTT
CASSQSGANQPQHF
>-|TRBV29-1|TRBJ2-5|-
TGCAGCGTTGAAATCCAGGCCTCAGAGACCCAGTACTTC
CSVEIQASETQYF
>TRBD2|TRBV20-1|TRBJ2-5|-
TGCAGTGCTAGCCACGGACTAGCGGGAATTAGGGAGACCCAGTACTTC
CSASHGLAGIRETQYF
>-|TRBV28|TRBJ1-6|-
TGTGCCAGCAGTTTAGGGCCCAGGTTAAGAGATGATAATTCACCCCTCCACTTT
CASSLGPRLRDDNSPLHF
>-|TRBV5-1|TRBJ2-4|-
TGCGCCAGCAGCGTGGCTGGGGGTGAAAACATTCAGTACTTC
CASSVAGGENIQYF
>-|TRBV28|TRBJ2-3|-
TGTGCCAGCAGTAAAATTCCTCTGGGGCTCCCTTTTTTGAAAAGCACAGATACGCAGTATTTT
CASSKIPLGLPFLKSTDTQYF
>-|TRBV9|TRBJ1-2|few
TGTGCCAGCAGCGTAGACCACGTAGACTATGGCTACACCTTC
CASSVDHVDYGYTF
>-|TRBV28|TRBJ1-4|few
TGTGCCAGCAGGCAGAATGAAAAACTGTTTTTT
CASRQNEKLFF
>TRBD1|TRBV5-1|TRBJ1-2|few
TGCGCCAGCAGCTTGGGTCCCACAGGACAGGGCGACGGCTACACCTTC
CASSLGPTGQGDGYTF
>TRBD2|TRBV7-9|TRBJ2-1|many
TGTGCCAGCAGCCTACAACGGACTAGCGGGAGGGCCAGAATCCATGAGCAGTTCTTC
CASSLQRTSGRARIHEQFF
>-|TRBV7-3|TRBJ2-7|few
TGTGCCAGCAGCCCTCTAGGTCCAAAGCTGGGCTCCAGCGAGCAGTACTTC
CASSPLGPKLGSSEQYF
>-|TRBV20-1|TRBJ2-4|many
TGCAGTGCTAGCGAGTGGTTAGCCAAAAACATTCAGTACTTC
CSASEWLAKNIQYF
>TRBD1|TRBV7-2|TRBJ2-7|-
TGTGCCAGCAGCTCCCCCGGGACAGGATTCGAGCAGTACTTC
CASSSPGTGFEQYF
>-|TRBV12-3/TRBV12-4|TRBJ1-2|-
TGTGCCAGCAGTTTAAGTACAGCCGGCGGCTACACCTTC
CASSLSTAGGYTF
>-|TRBV7-9|TRBJ2-7|-
TGTGTCAGCAGCCCACCGGGGGTTTACGAGCAGTACTTC
CVSSPPGVYEQYF
>TRBD2|TRBV5-1|TRBJ2-1|-
TGCGCCAGCAGAGATGAGCGGGGGTTCGATGAGCAGTTCTTC
CASRDERGFDEQFF
>-|TRBV27|TRBJ2-7|-
TGTGCCAGCAGTTACAACCCCGGGACAAACTACGAGCAGTACTTC
CASSYNPGTNYEQYF